The entry that follows covers one T cell receptor beta chain sequence. The antigen remains undetermined. Arm-PCR of CDR3 regions and iRepertoire HTBI primers were the basis on which TCR beta libraries were built. From the multiplex PCR reads, TCRdb called clonotypes with MiXCR, one entry per CDR3 protein. Altogether over 300,000 distinct CDR3 sequences are present, roughly a fifth being singletons, with the ten largest covering 25% to 30%. CDR3 length: 13 residues. After removal of 10 bases from V and 0 bases from J, the junction contained 4 bases not matched to a gene. The germline V gene encodes CDR1 MNHNS and CDR2 SASEGT. Time point described: persistent/refractory GD, antithyroid drugs over 5 years with positive TRAb. Following extraction of RNA from PBMCs, that RNA was used to make the TCR library. A peripheral blood sample, nine milliliters in volume, was drawn into EDTA tubes. The data originate from a study of regulatory T cells in long-lasting Graves disease.

Study-wide results and limits: Persistent cases favored TRBV28, TRBJ1-2 and TRBJ2-5. The work looked only at peripheral blood and did not look at thyroid tissue.

Source: peripheral blood mononuclear cells (PBMCs), taken when the disease was refractory, from a patient treated with antithyroid drugs. The V gene is TRBV6-1, the J gene TRBJ2-7; 9 bases map to TRBD2. This receptor was obtained from a female donor with Graves disease. CDR3 in DNA: TGTGCCACCAGAGCGGGGGGCTCCTACGAGCAGTACTTC. Amino acid sequence: CATRAGGSYEQYF.